This record covers a single T cell receptor (beta chain). This clone was detected only a few times. This receptor's antigen is unknown. No base quality information exists; no much larger clone differs at one position. Inclusive of the bounding cysteine and phenylalanine, the CDR3 is 13 residues long. The only DNA kept is the CDR3, 39 bases in frame from the first base. The germline V gene yields SNHLY for CDR1 and FYNNEI for CDR2. Between the V and J ends, shortened by 7 bases and 3 bases respectively, the junction contains 10 bases. This sample was included in a study of cytomegalovirus exposure and HLA in healthy donors (TCRdb year 2017). For the study in its entirety: An earlier analysis of about 530 of the donors reported around 280 Gb of sequence data and around 110 million unique TCR beta sequences obtained from around 180 million T cells. In addition to the first cohort of several hundred subjects, a separate validation cohort of 120 different subjects was used. On average, around 240,000 unique TCR beta nucleotide sequences were sequenced per donor among roughly 430 genotyped donors of the cohort, with roughly a sixth of those sequences being non-productive. Donor age, sex, ethnicity and CMV serostatus were compiled together with the repertoire data. Among the roughly 400 genotyped donors, around 81% belonged to the genetic ancestry cluster associated with self-reported Caucasian donors. The study profiled the T cell repertoires of fewer than 850 subjects by immunosequencing and related them to cytomegalovirus serostatus. In a later analysis, previously published TCR beta repertoires from more than 500 donors were re-analyzed and high-resolution HLA genotyping was added so that TCR occurrence patterns could be studied. HLA typing included class I and class II loci at four-digit resolution. All discovery cohort repertoires had been generated using a single sequencing platform. Typing coverage differed by locus: A, B, C, DRB1 and DQB1 were typed in about 629-640 donors, DQA1 in approximately 520, DPA1 in approximately 600, and DPB1 in just under 480. Roughly 5 DR-DQ haplotypes were treated as single units for association and clustering because of strong linkage in the cohort. Genome-wide SNP genotypes for about three fifths of the roughly 670 donors were used in a later genetic analysis, which treated that subset as a discovery cohort. High-throughput TCR immunosequencing, statistical association of individual TCRs with disease status, and machine learning were combined to predict cytomegalovirus infection status. In the later analysis, no new phenotypic data were used to find candidate immune exposures; instead, reliance was placed on TCR beta sequences and their occurrence across donors. About 280 gigabases of sequencing data and about 92 million unique TCR sequences made up an early release that covered fewer than 650 HLA-typed donors. An earlier analysis of 500 to 650 of the donors applied high-throughput TCR beta sequencing to assess whether each TCR beta V gene segment acted as functional or pseudogenic. The study aimed to test whether signatures of past pathogen exposure could be identified by cataloging public T cell receptors.

The cohort was made up of 500 to 800 healthy bone marrow donors. Cohort members were all nominally healthy when sampled, although unrecorded immune exposures were likely present. The donor tested CMV seronegative, placing the donor among the roughly 340 seronegative members of the cohort. A peripheral blood sample was collected from each donor, and TCR beta sequencing was performed on peripheral blood mononuclear cells. The Qiagen DNeasy Blood Extraction Kit was used to extract genomic DNA from the blood cell samples. The receptor library was made with the immunoSEQ multiplex PCR assay. The multiplex PCR relied on a mix of 60 forward primers for TCR Vbeta segments and 13 reverse primers for TCR Jbeta segments. Amplification of the CDR3 region of rearranged TCR beta genes was performed with a multiplex PCR assay on genomic DNA. Amplified TCR beta libraries were sequenced as 87-base-pair reads on the Illumina HiSeq System. Per the source publication's procedure: A later analysis counted tens of millions of unique TCR beta chains across the 670 or so repertoires, and roughly 10 million of these chains were shared by at least two donors. Raw reads were error-corrected and collapsed into unique sequences by a nearest-neighbor algorithm in which closely related sequences were merged to remove PCR and sequencing errors. V, D and J gene segments were assigned by aligning CDR3 sequences to IMGT reference sequences. For a sequence to be retained, a match of at least six nucleotides to both a V gene segment and a J gene segment was required. A rearrangement counted as productive if the CDR3 had no stop codons and remained in frame with V and J, and every other rearrangement counted as non-productive. CDR3 was defined by IMGT convention, running from the second conserved V-encoded cysteine to the conserved J-encoded phenylalanine. In an earlier analysis of 550 to 650 of the donors, sequences lacking an unambiguous match to a single V gene segment were excluded. In an earlier analysis of almost 600 of the donors, a V segment was called functional when productive rearrangements were above 56.7%, and segregating when the standard deviation between donors exceeded 5%. A statistical classification framework was built to diagnose cytomegalovirus status from the catalog of TCR beta chain sequences. In a later analysis, TCR nucleotide sequences were compared against IMGT/GENE-DB human TR gene sequences so that V and J genes could be assigned. The TCRdist pipeline was used in a later analysis to assign CDR3 sequences and most-parsimonious VDJ recombination scenarios. A later analysis defined each TCR beta chain by its CDR3 amino acid sequence plus V-gene family, and excluded reads lacking a unique V-gene family. As a way to deal with suspected cross-contamination and a sequencing artifact, a later analysis dropped nearly 600 nucleotide sequences that were highly shared and had low generation probability. In a later analysis, a clonal expansion index for each public chain was calculated from normalized within-repertoire ranks of inferred template counts. In a later analysis, generation probabilities were computed using a VDJ recombination model fitted to out-of-frame rearrangements, and the results were checked against IGoR. In a later analysis, TCR-TCR, TCR-HLA and TCR-CMV co-occurrence was scored with hypergeometric tests, and a repertoire-size bias correction was applied to TCR pairs. To estimate false discovery rates, a later analysis permuted the HLA or CMV assignments 20 times. A later analysis grouped co-occurring TCRs with DBSCAN, adding TCRdist sequence similarity when clustering within HLA-allele-positive subsets. For co-occurrence clustering, repertoires with fewer than 30,000 or more than 120,000 public chains were excluded, along with roughly five repertoires with anomalous nucleotide sharing. Sourced from immuneACCESS, this table was stored by TCRdb with only in-frame sequences that have V and J called. A share of the clones is absent; for the studies checked, an unresolved V gene accounts for under half, and the remainder has no known explanation. The DNA was the basis for D and trimming; V, J and clone size are from that table. The sample data list fewer than 70,000 clones, and about 73% of these were observed just once. 9.5% to 13% of the sample comes from the top ten.

The full study reports these points: The authors suggested that the approach could potentially be generalized to other disease states and immunological phenotypes. CMV serostatus was the only immune exposure information available for the cohort. The cohort was sequenced for TCR beta chains only, and without alpha or paired-chain data the features that could be detected were limited. The classifier was reported to diagnose cytomegalovirus status with high specificity and sensitivity in both the original cohort and the validation cohort. Most TCR sequences were seen in very few donors, while some public TCRs were found in many individuals. Some IMGT-functional V segments, including TRBV6-2 and TRBV6-3, could not be told apart with the 87-base-pair reads, so those segments were excluded. Broadly in line with IMGT annotations, most TCR beta V segments showed up in productive rearrangements about 87% or about 30% of the time in an earlier analysis of 587 of the donors. Because counts were too low, around 18 rarely observed V segments, including chromosome 9 orphons, were left out of the earlier analysis of 500 to 650 of the donors. In a later analysis, 16,951 TCR beta sequences were associated with specific HLA alleles at a false discovery rate of 0.05. In vitro tests confirmed that a few of the cytomegalovirus-associated TCR beta chains recognize cytomegalovirus antigens. According to a later analysis, parvovirus B19, influenza, CMV and Epstein-Barr virus appeared linked to several top co-occurrence clusters. In a later analysis, most CMV-associated TCR beta chains were found to appear HLA-restricted, with HLA associations seemingly driven largely by CMV exposure. A later analysis found that TCR association rates varied across HLA loci, with DRB1 alleles showing the most associated TCRs and HLA-C alleles the fewest. Correlated functional status among segregating V segments might reflect linkage disequilibrium, but an unknown experimental factor could not be ruled out. In a later analysis, HLA-associated TCR beta chains showed more clonal expansion and lower generation probabilities than non-associated chains that were equally common. A group of highly shared sequence variants was considered likely to be a technical artifact of the sequencing pipeline. Assigning TCR associations to individual alleles was difficult when HLA alleles, especially DR and DQ, strongly co-occurred. A further reported finding was that TCR beta sequences accurately predicted the HLA-A and HLA-B alleles for most subjects in the first cohort. A total of about 180 TCR beta chains were listed by the study as associated with cytomegalovirus. A later genetic analysis associated a missense DCLRE1C variant with V-gene and J-gene trimming of TCR beta chains, and an independent cohort replicated the association. Compared with the 666-donor mean, donors in an Asian-associated ancestry cluster had fewer N-insertions in productive TCRs, according to a later genetic analysis. HLA typing was unavailable for some donors at each locus, so association tests used only the typed subset. The presence/absence analyses assumed that sequencing depth was roughly uniform across donors, and that assumption may not be true.

The sequencing sample was made of PBMCs. This chain joins TRBV2 to TRBJ1-3; too little of a D gene remains to name it. The clonotype originates from a woman younger than 45 in good health and CMV-seronegative. In nucleotide form, the sequence is TGTGCCAGCATAGCAGATATTGGAAACACCATATATTTT. Its coded protein is CASIADIGNTIYF.